This TCR beta chain is from a study of molecular identifiers for immune sequencing clone quantification. Across the whole study: The replicate experiment used RNA from roughly 20,000 or 100,000 naive CD8 cells. This RNA was split into five aliquots, and four of them were sequenced. Study results and limitations: In CMV-specific effectors, clones above 20 copies held over 98% of molecules; naive, under 1%.

V was trimmed by 3 bases and J by 2 bases, leaving 9 bases between them. CDR3 size: 13 residues. CDR1 and CDR2 from the germline V gene are SGHRS and YFSETQ. Naive CD8 T cells underwent sorting with the CD8+CD4-CCR7+CD45RA+ definition. A word on this clonotype: Its antigen is still unknown.

MiXCR, applied by TCRdb to the PCR reads, yields one record per CDR3 protein. The sample has 97,000 or so distinct CDR3 sequences; about 32% are singletons. Sequencing was performed on naive CD8+ T cells from blood, with Jurkat cell RNA spiked in. Subset meaning: FACS-sorted CD8+CD4-CCR7+CD45RA+ naive T cells. The sequence derives from a human donor in good health. Some libraries in this study had Jurkat cell RNA spiked in. The chain links TRBV5-1 to TRBJ2-7, with D unclear. The CDR3 spells CASSSYGTYEQYF. In DNA form, the CDR3 reads TGCGCCAGCAGCTCGTACGGCACCTACGAGCAGTACTTC.